These T cell receptor beta chains were read from a single sample in a study of identical twins. MiXCR, applied by TCRdb to the 5' RACE reads, yields one record per CDR3 protein. Seen here are around 280,000 distinct CDR3 sequences, 6.5% to 9.5% observed once, and the top ten hold roughly 2.1%. Separately, the same data were catalogued under a study of yellow fever vaccine responses in identical twins.

Input material: memory (CD45RO+) T cells sorted from blood. All receptors derive from a woman aged 18-29 years in good health. The CDR3 runs from the conserved cysteine through the conserved F or W. D genes are given only for firm matches. The size field is filled for only some rows; it gives once, few, many or a size class.

-	TRBV7-9	-	TRBJ2-7	TGTGCCAGCAGCTTAACCCCGGGCCCTTTTTTGGGCGAGCAGTACTTC	CASSLTPGPFLGEQYF
-	TRBV28	many	TRBJ2-1	TGTGCCAGCAGTCCCCTCTCGAGGCGCCTGAAATACAATGAGCAGTTCTTC	CASSPLSRRLKYNEQFF
-	TRBV4-1	-	TRBJ2-1	TGCGCCAGCAGCCTCCTCCCGGGGCCCGTCGATGAGCAGTTCTTC	CASSLLPGPVDEQFF
-	TRBV3-1	few	TRBJ1-6	TGTGCCAGCAGCCAAGCGTCAACAGTATATAATTCACCCCTCCACTTT	CASSQASTVYNSPLHF
-	TRBV24-1	few	TRBJ2-3	TGTGCCACCAGTGATCCCAACCGAGATACGCAGTATTTT	CATSDPNRDTQYF
TRBD2	TRBV6-2/TRBV6-3	-	TRBJ2-1	TGTGCCAGCAGTTACTTTGGGGGGACTAGCGGGAGTCTCCCCATAGGGTATGAGCAGTTCTTC	CASSYFGGTSGSLPIGYEQFF
-	TRBV20-1	few	TRBJ2-7	TGCAGTGCGCTAGAGAGGGGGTTAACTTACGAGCAGTACTTC	CSALERGLTYEQYF
-	TRBV19	-	TRBJ2-2	TGTGCCAGTAGTATGTGGTTAGAGGAGCTGTTTTTT	CASSMWLEELFF
-	TRBV3-1	many	TRBJ1-6	TGTGCCAGCAGCCAACCGTCGCAGGTTTTTCTGGTGTCGGCCCTCCACTTT	CASSQPSQVFLVSALHF
-	TRBV12-3/TRBV12-4	-	TRBJ1-1	TGTGCCAGCAGTTTAGTGGGGGTGAACACTGAAGCTTTCTTT	CASSLVGVNTEAFF
-	TRBV28	few	TRBJ2-3	TGTGCCAGCAGTTTTCTTAAGGGTCGGGGCACAGATACGCAGTATTTT	CASSFLKGRGTDTQYF